This T cell receptor (beta chain) was documented in a study of T cells after yellow fever vaccination. The study's findings and limits: Reappearing after the booster were most of the clones from primary vaccination (96% CD4, 88% CD8).

CDR1 and CDR2 from the germline V gene are SGHTA and FQGNSA. The CDR3 covers 14 residues. The ends were cut back, 2 bases at V and 7 bases at J, with 12 bases in the middle. As to this clonotype: The antigen is unknown.

TCRdb reanalysed the 5' RACE reads using MiXCR and keeps one entry per CDR3 protein. The sample lists approximately 450,000 distinct CDR3 sequences, 18% occurring once. Here the sequenced sample was PBMCs, taken before the yellow fever booster vaccination. This TCR came from a man aged 18 to 29 who received the YFV17D yellow fever vaccine. The rearrangement links TRBV7-2 to TRBJ1-5; no clear D. CDR3 bases: TGTGCCAGCAGCTTAATGCTGGGAGAACAGCCCCAGCATTTT. Its translation: CASSLMLGEQPQHF.